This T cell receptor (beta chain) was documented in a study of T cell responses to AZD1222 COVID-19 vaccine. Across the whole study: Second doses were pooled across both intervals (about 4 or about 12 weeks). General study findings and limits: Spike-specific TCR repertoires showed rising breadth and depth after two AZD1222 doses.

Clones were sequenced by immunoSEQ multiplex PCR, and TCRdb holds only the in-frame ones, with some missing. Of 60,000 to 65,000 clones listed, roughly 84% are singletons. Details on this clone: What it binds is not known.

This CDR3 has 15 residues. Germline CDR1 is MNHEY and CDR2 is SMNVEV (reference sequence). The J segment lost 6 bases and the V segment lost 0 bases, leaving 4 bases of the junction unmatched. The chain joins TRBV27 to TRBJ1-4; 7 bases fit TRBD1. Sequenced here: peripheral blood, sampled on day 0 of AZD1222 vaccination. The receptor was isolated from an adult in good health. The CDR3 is CASSLSTGSHEKLFF. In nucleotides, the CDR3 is TGTGCCAGCAGTTTATCGACAGGGAGTCATGAAAAACTGTTTTTT.